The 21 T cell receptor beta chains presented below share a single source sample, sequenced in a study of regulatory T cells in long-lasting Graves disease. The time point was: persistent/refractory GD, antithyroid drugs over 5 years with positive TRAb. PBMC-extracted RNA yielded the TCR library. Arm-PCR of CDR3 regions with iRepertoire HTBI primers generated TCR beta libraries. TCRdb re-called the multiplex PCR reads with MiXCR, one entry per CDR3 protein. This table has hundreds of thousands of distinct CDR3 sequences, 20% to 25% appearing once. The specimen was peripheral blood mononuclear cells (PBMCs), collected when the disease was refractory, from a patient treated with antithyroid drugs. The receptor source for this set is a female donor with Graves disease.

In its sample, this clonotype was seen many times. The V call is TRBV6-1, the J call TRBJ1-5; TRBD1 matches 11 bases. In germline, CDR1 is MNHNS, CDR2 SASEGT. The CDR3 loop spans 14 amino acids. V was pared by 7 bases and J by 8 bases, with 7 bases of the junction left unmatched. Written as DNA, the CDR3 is TGTGCCAGCAAGGACAGGGGGCCGCTGGAGCCCCAGCATTTT. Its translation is CASKDRGPLEPQHF.

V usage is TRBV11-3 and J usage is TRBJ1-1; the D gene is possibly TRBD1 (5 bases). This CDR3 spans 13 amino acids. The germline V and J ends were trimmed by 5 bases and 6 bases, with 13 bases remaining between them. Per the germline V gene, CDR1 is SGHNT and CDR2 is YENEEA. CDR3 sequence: CASSHLRAAEAFF. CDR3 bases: TGTGCCAGCAGCCACCTCAGGGCCGCTGAAGCTTTCTTT.

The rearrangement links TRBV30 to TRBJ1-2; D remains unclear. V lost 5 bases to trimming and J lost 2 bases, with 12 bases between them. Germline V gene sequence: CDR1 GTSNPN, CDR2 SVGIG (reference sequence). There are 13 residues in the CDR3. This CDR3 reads CAWVPPANYGYTF. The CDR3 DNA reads TGTGCCTGGGTACCGCCGGCAAACTATGGCTACACCTTC. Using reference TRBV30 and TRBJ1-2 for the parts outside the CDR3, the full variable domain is SQTIHQWPATLVQPVGSPLSLECTVEGTSNPNLYWYRQAAGRGLQLLFYSVGIGQISSEVPQNLSASRPQDRQFILSSKKLLLSDSGFYLCAWVPPANYGYTFGSGTRLTVV.

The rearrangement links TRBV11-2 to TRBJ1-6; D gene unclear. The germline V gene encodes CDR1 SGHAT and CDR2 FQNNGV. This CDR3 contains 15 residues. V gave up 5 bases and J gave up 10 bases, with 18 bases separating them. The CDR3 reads CASSATREGVSPLHF. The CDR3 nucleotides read TGTGCCAGCAGCGCCACCCGGGAGGGAGTCTCACCCCTCCACTTT.

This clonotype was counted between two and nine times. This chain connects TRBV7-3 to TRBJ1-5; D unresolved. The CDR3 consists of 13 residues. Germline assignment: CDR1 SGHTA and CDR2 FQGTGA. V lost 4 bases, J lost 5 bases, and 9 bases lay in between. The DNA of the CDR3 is TGTGCCAGCAGCTCAGACCAGTATCAGCCCCAGCATTTT. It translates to CASSSDQYQPQHF.

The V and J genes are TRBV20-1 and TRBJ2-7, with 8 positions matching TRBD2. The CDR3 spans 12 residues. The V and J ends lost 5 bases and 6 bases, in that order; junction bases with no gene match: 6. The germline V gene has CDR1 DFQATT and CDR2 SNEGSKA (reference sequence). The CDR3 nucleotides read TGCAGTGCTCCTGGGACTAGTAGCGAGCAGTACTTC. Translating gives CSAPGTSSEQYF.

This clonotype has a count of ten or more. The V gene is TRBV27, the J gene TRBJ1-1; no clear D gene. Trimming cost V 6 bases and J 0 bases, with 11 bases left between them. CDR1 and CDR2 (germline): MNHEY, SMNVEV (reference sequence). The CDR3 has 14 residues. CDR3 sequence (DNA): TGTGCCAGCAGGAAGGTCCTCCTGAACACTGAAGCTTTCTTT. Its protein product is CASRKVLLNTEAFF.

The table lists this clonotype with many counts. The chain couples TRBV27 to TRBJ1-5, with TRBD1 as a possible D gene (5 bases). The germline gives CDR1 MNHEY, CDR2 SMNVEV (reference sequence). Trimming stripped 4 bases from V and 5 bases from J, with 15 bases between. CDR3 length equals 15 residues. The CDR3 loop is CASSSRPQGHQPQHF. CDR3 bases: TGTGCCAGCAGTTCAAGACCTCAGGGACATCAGCCCCAGCATTTT.

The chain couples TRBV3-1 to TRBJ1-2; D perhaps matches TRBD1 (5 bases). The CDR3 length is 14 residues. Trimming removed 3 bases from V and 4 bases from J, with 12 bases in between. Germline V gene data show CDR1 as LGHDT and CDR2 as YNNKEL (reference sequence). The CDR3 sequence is CASSHLGLIYGYTF. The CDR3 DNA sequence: TGTGCCAGCAGCCACCTGGGACTTATCTATGGCTACACCTTC. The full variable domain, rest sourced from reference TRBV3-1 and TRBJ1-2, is DTAVSQTPKYLVTQMGNDKSIKCEQNLGHDTMYWYKQDSKKFLKIMFSYNNKELIINETVPNRFSPKSPDKAHLNLHINSLELGDSAVYFCASSHLGLIYGYTFGSGTRLTVV.

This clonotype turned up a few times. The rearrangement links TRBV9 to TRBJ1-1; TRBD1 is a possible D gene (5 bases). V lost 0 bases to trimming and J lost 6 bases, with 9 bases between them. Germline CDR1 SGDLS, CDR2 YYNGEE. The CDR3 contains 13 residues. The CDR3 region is CASSVGGAAEAFF. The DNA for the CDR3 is TGTGCCAGCAGCGTAGGGGGCGCGGCTGAAGCTTTCTTT.

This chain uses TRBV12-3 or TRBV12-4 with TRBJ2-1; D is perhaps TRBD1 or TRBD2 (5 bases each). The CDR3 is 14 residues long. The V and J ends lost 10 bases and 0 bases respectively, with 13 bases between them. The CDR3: CAILGRRSYNEQFF. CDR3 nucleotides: TGTGCCATCCTGGGACGGCGCTCCTACAATGAGCAGTTCTTC.

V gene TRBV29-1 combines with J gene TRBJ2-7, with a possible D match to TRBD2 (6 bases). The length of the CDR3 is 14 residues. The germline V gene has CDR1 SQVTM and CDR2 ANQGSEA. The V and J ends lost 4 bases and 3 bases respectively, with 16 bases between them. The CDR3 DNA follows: TGCAGCGTTGTAGGCGGGACTGGTATCTACGAGCAGTACTTC. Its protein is CSVVGGTGIYEQYF.

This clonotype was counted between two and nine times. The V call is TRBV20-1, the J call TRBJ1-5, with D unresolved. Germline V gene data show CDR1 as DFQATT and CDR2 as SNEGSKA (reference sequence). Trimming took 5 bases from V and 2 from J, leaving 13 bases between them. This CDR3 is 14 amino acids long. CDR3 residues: CSAVIERGNQPQHF. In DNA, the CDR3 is TGCAGTGCTGTAATAGAGAGGGGCAATCAGCCCCAGCATTTT.

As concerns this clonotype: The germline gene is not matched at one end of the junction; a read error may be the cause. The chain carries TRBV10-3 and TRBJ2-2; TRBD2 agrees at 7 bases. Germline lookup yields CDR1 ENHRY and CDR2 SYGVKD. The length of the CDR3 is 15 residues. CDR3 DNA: TGTGCCATCAGTTATATACGGGAGGCGGCCGGGGAGCTGGTTTTT. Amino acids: CAISYIREAAGELVF.

In DNA, the CDR3 is TGTGCCAGCAGTTTAGTCGGGGGGCGGATAGAAGCTTTCTTT. Translated: CASSLVGGRIEAFF. The gene calls are TRBV12-3 or TRBV12-4 and TRBJ1-1, with D perhaps TRBD1 (6 bases). CDR3 length: 14 residues. Trimming left V 1 base short and J 8 bases short, with 14 bases between.

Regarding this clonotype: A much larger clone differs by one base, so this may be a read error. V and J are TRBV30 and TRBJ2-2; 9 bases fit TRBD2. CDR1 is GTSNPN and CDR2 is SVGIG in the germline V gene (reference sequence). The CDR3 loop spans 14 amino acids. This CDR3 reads CAWSEGLAEWEPFF. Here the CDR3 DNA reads TGTGCCTGGAGTGAGGGACTAGCTGAATGGGAGCCGTTTTTT.

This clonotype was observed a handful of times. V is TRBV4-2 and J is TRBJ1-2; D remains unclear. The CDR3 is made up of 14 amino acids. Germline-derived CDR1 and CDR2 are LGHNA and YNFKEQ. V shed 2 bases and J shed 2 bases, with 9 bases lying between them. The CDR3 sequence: CASSQRHTNYGYTF. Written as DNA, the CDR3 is TGTGCCAGCAGCCAACGACACACAAACTATGGCTACACCTTC.

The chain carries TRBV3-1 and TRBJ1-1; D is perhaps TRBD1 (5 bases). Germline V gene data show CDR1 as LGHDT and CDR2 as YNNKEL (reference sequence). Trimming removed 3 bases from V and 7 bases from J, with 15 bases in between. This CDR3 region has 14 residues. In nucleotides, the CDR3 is TGTGCCAGCAGCCAGGCCGATTGGGACGGTGAAGCTTTCTTT. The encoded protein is CASSQADWDGEAFF.

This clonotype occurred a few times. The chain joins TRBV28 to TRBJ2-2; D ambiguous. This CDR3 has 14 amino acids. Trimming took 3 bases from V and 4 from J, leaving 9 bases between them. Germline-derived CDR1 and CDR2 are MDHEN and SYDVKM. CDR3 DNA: TGTGCCAGCAGTTTTCAGGCTGGCACCGGGGAGCTGTTTTTT. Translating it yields CASSFQAGTGELFF.

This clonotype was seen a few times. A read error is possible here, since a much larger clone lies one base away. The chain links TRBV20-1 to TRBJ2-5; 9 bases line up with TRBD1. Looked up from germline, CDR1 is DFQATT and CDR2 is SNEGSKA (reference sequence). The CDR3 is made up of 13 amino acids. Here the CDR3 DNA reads TGCAATGCAACAGGGACAGGGACCGAGACCCAGTACTTC. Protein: CNATGTGTETQYF.

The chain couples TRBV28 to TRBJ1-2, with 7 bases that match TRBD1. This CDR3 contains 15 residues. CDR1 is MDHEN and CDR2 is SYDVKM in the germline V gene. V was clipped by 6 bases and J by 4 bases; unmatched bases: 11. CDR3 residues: CASSTGTDDFYGYTF. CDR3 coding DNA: TGTGCCAGCAGCACCGGGACAGATGACTTCTATGGCTACACCTTC.